These T cell receptor beta chains were read from a single sample in a study of blood T cells in healthy people across ages. One entry per CDR3 protein, called by TCRdb with MiXCR from the 5' RACE reads. There are roughly 1.7 million distinct CDR3 sequences in the sample; 34% occur only once, and about 11% lies in the top ten. Material: blood. Every receptor here comes from a woman in her 30s in good health. Both conserved end residues are part of each CDR3. A D gene is named only where the DNA matches it firmly. Not every row has a clone size; where given, it reads once, few, many or a size class.

abundance,j_gene,v_gene,len,d_gene,CDR3aa,CDR3nt
few,TRBJ2-3,TRBV5-1,15,TRBD1,CASSPTGDSTDTQYF,TGCGCCAGCAGCCCGACAGGGGACAGCACAGATACGCAGTATTTT
NA,TRBJ2-3,TRBV3-1,16,NA,CASSQVLGGGFDTQYF,TGTGCCAGCAGCCAAGTGCTAGGGGGGGGATTTGATACGCAGTATTTT
NA,TRBJ2-7,TRBV12-5,16,NA,CASGLGGRDPTYEQYF,TGTGCTAGTGGTTTAGGCGGTCGGGACCCAACCTACGAGCAGTACTTC
NA,TRBJ2-5,TRBV7-2,15,TRBD2,CASNLGRGGWETQYF,TGTGCCAGCAACCTCGGACGGGGGGGATGGGAGACCCAGTACTTC
NA,TRBJ2-3,TRBV14,15,NA,CASSQGLVPRDTQYF,TGTGCCAGCAGCCAAGGACTAGTTCCACGTGATACGCAGTATTTT
NA,TRBJ2-1,TRBV20-1,15,TRBD2,CSARTGGGVYNEQFF,TGCAGTGCTAGGACGGGAGGGGGAGTCTACAATGAGCAGTTCTTC
NA,TRBJ2-5,TRBV21-1,15,NA,CASSKNSPSQETQYF,TGTGCCAGCAGCAAAAATTCTCCTAGTCAAGAGACCCAGTACTTC
few,TRBJ1-2,TRBV20-1,15,NA,CSARDSKGRQDGYTF,TGCAGTGCTAGAGATTCGAAGGGGCGACAAGATGGCTACACCTTC
few,TRBJ2-5,TRBV28,16,NA,CASSSPGRASQETQYF,TGTGCCAGCAGTTCCCCCGGCAGGGCAAGTCAAGAGACCCAGTACTTC
once,TRBJ2-3,TRBV21-1,15,NA,CASSKGGTRADTQYF,TGTGCCAGCAGCAAAGGGGGGACGCGGGCAGATACGCAGTATTTT
NA,TRBJ1-1,TRBV7-3,15,TRBD1,CASSPSDRGNTEAFF,TGTGCCAGCAGCCCTTCGGACAGGGGCAACACTGAAGCTTTCTTT